This record covers a single TCR beta chain. The antigen remains unidentified. The data belong to a study of OX40 agonist ivuxolimab in advanced cancers. In the study overall: Having had anti-PD-1, anti-PD-L1 or anti-CTLA-4 therapy before was allowed, and more than 35% had some.

Study results and caveats: Some nonresponders also had low normalized T-cell clonal expansion. Blood T cells, both CD4+ and CD8+, expanded clonally by week 6 at 0.1 to 3.0 mg/kg. On average, CD8+ T cells had more expanded clones than CD4+.

TCRdb's table, derived via immunoSEQ multiplex PCR, lists solely in-frame clones and lacks some. This table has 20,000 to 25,000 clones, under 90% appearing once. V shed 6 bases and J shed 3 bases, with 15 bases lying between them. The CDR3 consists of 15 residues. CDR1 is MNHNY, CDR2 SVGAGI, per germline (reference sequence). The TCR comes from an adult with an advanced solid tumor such as melanoma, head and neck, liver or kidney cancer. Here the sequenced sample was CD4+ or CD8+ T cells sorted from blood, taken in a trial of the OX40 agonist ivuxolimab. The chain joins TRBV6-6 to TRBJ1-5, with a weak D call TRBD1 (6 bases). The CDR3 is CASRLETGFNQPQHF. CDR3 sequence (DNA): TGTGCCAGCAGACTCGAGACAGGATTCAATCAGCCCCAGCATTTT.